This T cell receptor (beta chain) was obtained from a study of OX40 agonist ivuxolimab in advanced cancers. Background on the study: Clinicians treated patients with ivuxolimab, an agonistic anti-OX40 (CD134) antibody. The study reported partial responses in three patients: one hepatocellular carcinoma, two cutaneous melanoma. A mean age of roughly 60 years, range roughly 23 to 85, was recorded, and approximately 85% were male.

The CDR3 length is 14 residues. The germline gives CDR1 KGHSH, CDR2 LQKENI. Unmatched junction bases numbered 8, after V lost 5 bases and J lost 8 bases. Comment on this clone: Antigen unknown.

The data were produced by immunoSEQ multiplex PCR, yet TCRdb's version contains in-frame clones alone and is incomplete. The sample carries some 66,000 clones, less than 85% recorded once. General study results and limits: In general, CD8+ T cells held more expanded clones than CD4+ did, on average.

The sequenced sample was CD4+ or CD8+ T cells sorted from blood, obtained in a trial of the OX40 agonist ivuxolimab. The chain links TRBV18 to TRBJ2-1, with 8 bases matching TRBD2. The source of this sequence is an adult with an advanced solid tumor such as melanoma, head and neck, liver or kidney cancer. CDR3 sequence: CASSLGRGGDEQFF. CDR3 DNA: TGTGCCAGCTCATTGGGACGGGGGGGCGATGAGCAGTTCTTC.